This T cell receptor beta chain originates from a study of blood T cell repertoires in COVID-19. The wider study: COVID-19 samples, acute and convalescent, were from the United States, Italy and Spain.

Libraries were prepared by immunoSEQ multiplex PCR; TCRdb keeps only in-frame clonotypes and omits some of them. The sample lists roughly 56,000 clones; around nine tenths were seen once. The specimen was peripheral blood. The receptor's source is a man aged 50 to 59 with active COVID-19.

CDR3 loop: CATSLTVETQYF. Written as DNA, the CDR3 is TGTGCCACCAGCCTCACTGTAGAGACCCAGTACTTC. The rearrangement links TRBV15 to TRBJ2-5; D call uncertain. Trimming removed 5 bases at V and 4 bases at J, with 8 bases between. This CDR3 spans 12 amino acids. Per the germline V gene, CDR1 is LNHNV and CDR2 is YYDKDF (reference sequence).